These 25 T cell receptor beta chains originate from one sample sequenced in a study of shared clonotypes between healthy human individuals. The repertoire was sequenced with immunoSEQ multiplex PCR; TCRdb's copy has only in-frame clones and lacks some. The sample consists of over 2 million clones, approximately 95% of them appearing once. Source material: naive CD4+ T cells sorted from blood. The subset denotes: CD45RA+ positively selected. Receptor source: a man between 18 and 35 years old in good health.

The CDR3 is CASSLPLGNSPLHF. The CDR3 DNA is TGTGCCAGCAGCTTACCACTCGGGAATTCACCCCTCCACTTT. This chain links TRBV11-2 with TRBJ1-6; D gene unclear. V was trimmed by 2 bases and J by 7 bases, leaving 9 bases between them. The CDR3 runs 14 residues. Germline V gene data show CDR1 as SGHAT and CDR2 as FQNNGV.

This clone appeared a single time. The chain links TRBV14 to TRBJ2-7; 8 bases fit TRBD2. Per the germline V gene, CDR1 is SGHDN and CDR2 is FVKESK. The CDR3 length is 17 residues. The junction had 10 bases not matched to a gene; V was cut back by 0 bases and J by 3 bases. The CDR3 nucleotides are TGTGCCAGCAGCCAAGATAGAGGGAGCGGGAGTTACTACGAGCAGTACTTC. The encoded protein is CASSQDRGSGSYYEQYF.

The chain joins TRBV7-2 to TRBJ1-2; D might be TRBD1 (6 bases). Germline V gene sequence: CDR1 SGHTA, CDR2 FQGNSA. This CDR3 contains 15 residues. V was pared by 5 bases and J by 0 bases, with 13 bases between. CDR3 in DNA: TGTGCCAGCAGCCCCCATAGGGACACTAACTATGGCTACACCTTC. Protein: CASSPHRDTNYGYTF.

The CDR3, as DNA: TGTGCCAGTAGTATCCCGGGACAGACCTACGAGCAGTACTTC. It translates to CASSIPGQTYEQYF. The rearrangement joins TRBV19 to TRBJ2-7; 7 nucleotides match TRBD1. Germline assignment: CDR1 LNHDA and CDR2 SQIVND (reference sequence). CDR3 length: 14 amino acids. The V segment lost 3 bases and the J segment 2 bases; nucleotides outside the gene matches: 4.

Comments on this clone: Within the sample, other DNA sequences also encode this same CDR3. The CDR3 loop is CASSLDRDEQYF. The CDR3, as DNA: TGCGCCAGCAGCTTGGATAGGGACGAGCAGTACTTC. This chain links TRBV5-1 with TRBJ2-7; D gene uncertain. The germline V gene encodes CDR1 SGHRS and CDR2 YFSETQ. The CDR3 contains 12 residues. V was clipped by 0 bases and J by 5 bases, with 6 bases between them.

The CDR3 sequence is CASSSGTSGSYNEQFF. The CDR3 nucleotides are TGCGCCAGCAGTTCTGGGACTAGCGGAAGCTACAATGAGCAGTTCTTC. The V gene is TRBV5-1, the J gene TRBJ2-1; TRBD2 matches at 11 bases. Germline CDR1 is SGHRS and CDR2 is YFSETQ. With 5 bases clipped from V and 3 bases from J, the junction kept 7 bases outside the gene matches. The CDR3 length is 16 residues.

The chain joins TRBV28 to TRBJ1-6; weak D call: TRBD1 (5 bases). The length of the CDR3 is 14 residues. V shed 2 bases and J shed 10 bases, with 12 bases lying between them. Germline-derived CDR1 and CDR2 are MDHEN and SYDVKM. CDR3 coding DNA: TGTGCCAGCAGTTTACGGGCGCGGGACTCACCCCTCCACTTT. It translates to CASSLRARDSPLHF.

This chain links TRBV11-1 with TRBJ2-5, with TRBD2 matching 7 bases. The junction had 5 bases not matched to a gene; V was cut back by 5 bases and J by 5 bases. The CDR3 contains 13 residues. In germline, CDR1 is SGHAT, CDR2 FQDESV (reference sequence). The DNA for the CDR3 is TGTGCCAGCAGCACCCCCGGGGGGGAGACCCAGTACTTC. Protein sequence: CASSTPGGETQYF. Supplemented by reference TRBV11-1 and TRBJ2-5, the full variable domain reads EAEVAQSPRYKITEKSQAVAFWCDPISGHATLYWYRQILGQGPELLVQFQDESVVDDSQLPKDRFSAERLKGVDSTLKIQPAELGDSAMYLCASSTPGGETQYFGPGTRLLVL.

The V call is TRBV15, the J call TRBJ2-7; 10 nucleotides line up with TRBD2. This CDR3 comprises 15 residues. V lost 0 bases and J lost 7; bases outside the gene matches: 6. CDR1 is LNHNV and CDR2 is YYDKDF in the germline V gene (reference sequence). CDR3 sequence: CATSRDLAGAKEQYF. DNA for the CDR3: TGTGCCACCAGCAGAGATCTAGCGGGAGCGAAAGAGCAGTACTTC.

To note about this clone: The sample contains more than one DNA sequence encoding this CDR3. This chain uses TRBV9 with TRBJ2-1; 11 bases line up with TRBD2. From germline, CDR1 is SGDLS and CDR2 YYNGEE. The CDR3 extends over 15 amino acids. V lost 3 bases and J lost 3; bases outside the gene matches: 2. The CDR3 bases are TGTGCCAGCAGCGCTGGGACTAGCGGCTACAATGAGCAGTTCTTC. Residues: CASSAGTSGYNEQFF.

V usage is TRBV9 and J usage is TRBJ2-5; D perhaps matches TRBD2 (5 bases). Germline CDR1 reads SGDLS; CDR2 reads YYNGEE. Deletions cut 0 bases from V and 4 bases from J, with 16 bases between. The CDR3 covers 16 residues. For the CDR3, the DNA is TGTGCCAGCAGCGTAGGAGTAGCGCCCAGCGGAGAGACCCAGTACTTC. This gives the protein CASSVGVAPSGETQYF.

Regarding this clone: This sample also contains other DNA sequences that code for the same CDR3. The rearrangement joins TRBV6-1 to TRBJ2-5; TRBD1 might be the D (6 bases). V shed 2 bases and J shed 5 bases, with 9 bases lying between them. CDR1 is MNHNS, CDR2 SASEGT, per germline. This CDR3 region has 13 residues. As DNA, the CDR3 is TGTGCCAGCAGTGAACAGGGGCCGGAGACCCAGTACTTC. Protein sequence: CASSEQGPETQYF.

This chain links TRBV11-1 with TRBJ1-1; D may be TRBD1 (6 bases). The CDR3 is made up of 14 amino acids. V was pared by 4 bases and J by 4 bases, with 13 bases between. Germline V CDR1 and CDR2: SGHAT, FQDESV (reference sequence). The CDR3 DNA follows: TGTGCCAGCAGCTCGCGACAGGCTCTCACTGAAGCTTTCTTT. It is translated as CASSSRQALTEAFF.

The rearrangement links TRBV15 to TRBJ2-6, with a possible D match to TRBD1 (5 bases). In germline, CDR1 is LNHNV, CDR2 YYDKDF (reference sequence). Trimming cost V 0 bases and J 2 bases, with 14 bases left between them. There are 18 residues in the CDR3. The CDR3: CATSRDWGRATGANVLTF. Here the CDR3 DNA reads TGTGCCACCAGCAGAGATTGGGGCAGGGCGACTGGGGCCAACGTCCTGACTTTC.

The J gene is TRBJ1-1, the V gene TRBV5-1, with a tentative D call TRBD1 (5 bases). The CDR3 has 16 amino acids. The V gene's germline CDR1 is SGHRS and CDR2 YFSETQ. Deletions cut 4 bases from V and 1 base from J, with 17 bases between. The CDR3 bases are TGCGCCAGCAGCCATCAAGGGGCTGCTTCGAACACTGAAGCTTTCTTT. Translation gives CASSHQGAASNTEAFF.

The chain links TRBV6-1 to TRBJ2-1, with 7 bases lining up with TRBD1. Germline V gene lookup returns CDR1 MNHNS and CDR2 SASEGT. This CDR3 spans 15 amino acids. V was clipped by 6 bases and J by 2 bases; unmatched bases: 7. CDR3 loop: CASSATGAPYNEQFF. The CDR3 DNA reads as TGTGCCAGCAGCGCTACAGGGGCCCCCTACAATGAGCAGTTCTTC.

This clone came up once. The genes are TRBV6-6 and TRBJ2-7, with D uncertain. There are 14 residues in the CDR3. CDR1 and CDR2 (germline): MNHNY, SVGAGI (reference sequence). Trimming pared 6 bases from V and 0 bases from J, leaving 12 bases between. The CDR3 region has the DNA TGTGCCAGCAGCCTCCCGCCGGGCTCCTACGAGCAGTACTTC. Protein sequence: CASSLPPGSYEQYF.

V usage is TRBV28 and J usage is TRBJ1-6; TRBD1 is a possible D gene (6 bases). In germline, CDR1 is MDHEN, CDR2 SYDVKM. The germline V and J ends were trimmed by 8 bases and 9 bases, with 20 bases remaining between them. The CDR3 has 15 residues. The CDR3 protein is CASRRRQDSGSPLHF. The CDR3 DNA reads TGTGCCAGCCGCAGACGACAGGACAGCGGTTCACCCCTCCACTTT.

This sequence joins TRBV4-1 and TRBJ2-1, with TRBD2 matching over 7 bases. CDR3 length: 14 residues. Losses at the gene ends were 1 base for V and 7 bases for J; bases not matched to a gene: 4. Per germline, CDR1 MGHRA and CDR2 YSYEKL. CDR3 coding DNA: TGCGCCAGCAGCCAAGGGACTAGGGTTAATGAGCAGTTCTTC. Its translation is CASSQGTRVNEQFF.

The count of this clone is one. The chain couples TRBV9 to TRBJ1-2, with 7 nucleotides matching TRBD1. Germline CDR1 and CDR2: SGDLS and YYNGEE. The CDR3 contains 12 residues. Trimming removed 9 bases from V and 3 bases from J; junction bases left unmatched: 5. CDR3 in DNA: TGTGCCACCTACAGGGGCGACTATGGCTACACCTTC. Protein product: CATYRGDYGYTF.

The chain has TRBV6-1 and TRBJ2-1; D ambiguous. V dropped 6 bases and J dropped 2 bases, with 14 bases sitting between them. CDR1 and CDR2 from the germline V gene are MNHNS and SASEGT. CDR3 size: 15 residues. The CDR3: CASRLEIGPYNEQFF. The CDR3 DNA sequence: TGTGCCAGCAGGCTCGAGATAGGACCCTACAATGAGCAGTTCTTC.

As regards this clone: One end of the junction fails to match germline, which may point to a read error. The chain carries TRBV7-7 and TRBJ2-2; D possibly corresponds to TRBD1 (5 bases). Looked up from germline, CDR1 is SSHAT and CDR2 is FNYEAQ (reference sequence). The CDR3 has 14 amino acids. The CDR3 region has the DNA TGTGCTAGCAGCCCCAGGGTGGACACCGGGGAGCTGTTTTTT. Its translation: CASSPRVDTGELFF.

This chain uses TRBV6-5 with TRBJ1-1; tentative D call: TRBD1 (5 bases). CDR1 MNHEY and CDR2 SVGAGI come from the germline V gene. V shed 7 bases and J shed 1 base, with 10 bases lying between them. The CDR3 has 13 residues. Here the CDR3 reads CASTRAQNTEAFF. The CDR3 DNA reads TGTGCCAGCACCAGGGCGCAGAACACTGAAGCTTTCTTT.

The chain uses TRBV19 and TRBJ1-6; a weak D match, TRBD1 (5 bases). The germline CDR1 and CDR2 sequences are LNHDA and SQIVND (reference sequence). This CDR3 region has 14 residues. V lost 0 bases and J lost 11, with 11 bases in between. The CDR3 region is CASSIEEGTTPLHF. The CDR3 region has the DNA TGTGCCAGTAGTATAGAAGAGGGGACGACACCCCTCCACTTT.

The rearrangement uses TRBV18 and TRBJ2-1; 9 nucleotides align to TRBD1. The CDR3 contains 17 residues. V shed 4 bases and J 8 bases; nucleotides not matched to a gene: 15. Germline values: CDR1 KGHSH, CDR2 LQKENI. The CDR3 protein is CASSRKGQGGYGDEQFF. The CDR3 DNA reads as TGTGCCAGCTCACGGAAGGGACAGGGTGGATACGGGGATGAGCAGTTCTTC.